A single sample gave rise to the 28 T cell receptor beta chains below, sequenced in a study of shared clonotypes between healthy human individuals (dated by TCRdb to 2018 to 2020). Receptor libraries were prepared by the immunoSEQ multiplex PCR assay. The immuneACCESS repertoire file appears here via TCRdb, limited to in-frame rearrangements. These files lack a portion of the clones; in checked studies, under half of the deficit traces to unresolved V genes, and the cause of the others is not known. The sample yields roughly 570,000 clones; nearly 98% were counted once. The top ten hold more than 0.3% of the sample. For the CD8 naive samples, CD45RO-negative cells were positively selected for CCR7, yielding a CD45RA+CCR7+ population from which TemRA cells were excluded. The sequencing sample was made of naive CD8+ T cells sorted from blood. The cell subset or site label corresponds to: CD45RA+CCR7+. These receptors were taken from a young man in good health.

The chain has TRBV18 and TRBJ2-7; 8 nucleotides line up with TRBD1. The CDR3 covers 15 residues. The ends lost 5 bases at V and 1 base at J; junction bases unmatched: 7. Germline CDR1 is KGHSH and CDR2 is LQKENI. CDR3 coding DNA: TGTGCCAGCTCATCCCGGACAGGGTGGTCCTACGAGCAGTACTTC. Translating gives CASSSRTGWSYEQYF.

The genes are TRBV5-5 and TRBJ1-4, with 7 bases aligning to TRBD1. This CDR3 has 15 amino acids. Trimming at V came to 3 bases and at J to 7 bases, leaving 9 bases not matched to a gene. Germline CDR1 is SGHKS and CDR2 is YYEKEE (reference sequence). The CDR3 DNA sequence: TGTGCCAGCAGCTCCTTCGACAGGGCTTTTGAAAAACTGTTTTTT. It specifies CASSSFDRAFEKLFF. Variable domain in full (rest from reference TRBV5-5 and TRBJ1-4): DAGVTQSPTHLIKTRGQQVTLRCSPISGHKSVSWYQQVLGQGPQFIFQYYEKEERGRGNFPDRFSARQFPNYSSELNVNALLLGDSALYLCASSSFDRAFEKLFFGSGTQLSVL.

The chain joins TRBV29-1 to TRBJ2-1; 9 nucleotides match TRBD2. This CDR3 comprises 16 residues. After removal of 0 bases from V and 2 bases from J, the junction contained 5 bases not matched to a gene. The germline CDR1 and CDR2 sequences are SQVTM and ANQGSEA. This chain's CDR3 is CSVEDPGGRAYNEQFF. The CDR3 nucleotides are TGCAGCGTTGAAGATCCGGGCGGGAGGGCCTACAATGAGCAGTTCTTC.

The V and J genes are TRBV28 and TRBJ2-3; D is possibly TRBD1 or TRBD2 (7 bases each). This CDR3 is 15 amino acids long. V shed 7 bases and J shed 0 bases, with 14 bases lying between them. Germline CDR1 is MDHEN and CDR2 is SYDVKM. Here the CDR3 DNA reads TGTGCCAGCACCGCAGCGGGACAGAGCACAGATACGCAGTATTTT. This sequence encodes CASTAAGQSTDTQYF.

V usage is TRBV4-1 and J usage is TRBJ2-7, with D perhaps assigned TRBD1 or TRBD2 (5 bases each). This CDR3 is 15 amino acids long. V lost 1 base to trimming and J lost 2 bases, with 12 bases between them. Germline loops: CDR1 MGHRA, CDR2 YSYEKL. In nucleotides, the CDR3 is TGCGCCAGCAGCCAAGTAGAGGGACCGGCCTACGAGCAGTACTTC. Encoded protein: CASSQVEGPAYEQYF.

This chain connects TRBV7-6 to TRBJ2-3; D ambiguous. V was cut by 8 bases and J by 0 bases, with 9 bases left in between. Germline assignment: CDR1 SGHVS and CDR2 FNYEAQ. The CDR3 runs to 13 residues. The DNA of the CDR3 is TGTGCCAGCGGGCTCGCTAGCACAGATACGCAGTATTTT. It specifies CASGLASTDTQYF.

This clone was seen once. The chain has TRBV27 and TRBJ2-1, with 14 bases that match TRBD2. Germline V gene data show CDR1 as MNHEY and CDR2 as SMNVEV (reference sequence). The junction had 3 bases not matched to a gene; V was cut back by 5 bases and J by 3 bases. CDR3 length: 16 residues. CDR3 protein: CASSVGTSGSYNEQFF. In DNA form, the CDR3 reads TGTGCCAGCAGTGTGGGGACTAGCGGGAGCTACAATGAGCAGTTCTTC.

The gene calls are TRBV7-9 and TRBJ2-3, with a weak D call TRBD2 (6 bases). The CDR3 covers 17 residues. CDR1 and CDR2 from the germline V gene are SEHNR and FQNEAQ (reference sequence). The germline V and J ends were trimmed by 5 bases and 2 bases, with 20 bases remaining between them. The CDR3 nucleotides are TGTGCCAGCAGCCCTGGATGGGAGGATGAATTCACAGATACGCAGTATTTT. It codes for CASSPGWEDEFTDTQYF.

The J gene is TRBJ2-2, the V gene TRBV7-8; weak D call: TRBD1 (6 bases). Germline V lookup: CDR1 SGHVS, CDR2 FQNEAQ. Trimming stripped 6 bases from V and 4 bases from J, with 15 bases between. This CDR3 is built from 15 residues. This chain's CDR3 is CASRHAQGGTGELFF. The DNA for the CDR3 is TGTGCCAGCAGACACGCACAGGGTGGCACCGGGGAGCTGTTTTTT.

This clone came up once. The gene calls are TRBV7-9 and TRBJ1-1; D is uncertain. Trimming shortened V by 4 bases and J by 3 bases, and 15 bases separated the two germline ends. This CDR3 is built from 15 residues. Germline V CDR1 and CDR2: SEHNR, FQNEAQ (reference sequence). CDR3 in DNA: TGTGCCAGCAGCTCGGCCGGGGTCACGGACACTGAAGCTTTCTTT. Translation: CASSSAGVTDTEAFF.

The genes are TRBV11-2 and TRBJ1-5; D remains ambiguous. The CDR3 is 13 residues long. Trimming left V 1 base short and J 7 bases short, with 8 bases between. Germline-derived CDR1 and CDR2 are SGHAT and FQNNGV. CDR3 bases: TGTGCCAGCAGCTTAGCTGGGTGGCAGCCCCAGCATTTT. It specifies CASSLAGWQPQHF.

The CDR3 sequence is CASSLRTGWKWGYEQYF. CDR3 nucleotides: TGTGCCAGCAGTTTAAGGACAGGCTGGAAGTGGGGCTACGAGCAGTACTTC. This sequence joins TRBV28 and TRBJ2-7, with TRBD1 matching over 7 bases. Per the germline V gene, CDR1 is MDHEN and CDR2 is SYDVKM. The CDR3 runs 17 residues. The junction had 13 bases not matched to a gene; V was cut back by 2 bases and J by 3 bases.

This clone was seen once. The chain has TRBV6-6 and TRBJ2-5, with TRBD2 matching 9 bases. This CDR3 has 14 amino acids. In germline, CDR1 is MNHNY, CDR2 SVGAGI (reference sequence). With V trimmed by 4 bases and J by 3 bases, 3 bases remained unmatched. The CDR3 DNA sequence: TGTGCCAGCAGTTTGGGACTAGCCAAAGAGACCCAGTACTTC. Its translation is CASSLGLAKETQYF.

CDR3 loop: CASSHTHEQFF. The CDR3 DNA sequence: TGTGCCAGCAGCCACACACATGAGCAGTTCTTC. The chain joins TRBV11-2 to TRBJ2-1, with D unresolved. V was trimmed by 5 bases and J by 8 bases, leaving 7 bases between them. In germline, CDR1 is SGHAT, CDR2 FQNNGV. The CDR3 totals 11 residues.

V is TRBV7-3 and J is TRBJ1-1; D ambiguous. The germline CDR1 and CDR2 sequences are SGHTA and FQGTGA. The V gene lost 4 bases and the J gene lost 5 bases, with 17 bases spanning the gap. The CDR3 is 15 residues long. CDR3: CASSSPVVVGTEAFF. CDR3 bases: TGTGCCAGCAGCTCGCCCGTGGTCGTGGGTACTGAAGCTTTCTTT.

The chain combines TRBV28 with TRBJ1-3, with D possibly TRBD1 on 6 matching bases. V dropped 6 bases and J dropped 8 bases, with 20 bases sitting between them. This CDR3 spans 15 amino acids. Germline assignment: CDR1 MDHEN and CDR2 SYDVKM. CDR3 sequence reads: CASSHSLQGSDTIYF. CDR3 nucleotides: TGTGCCAGCAGCCACAGCCTCCAGGGGTCGGACACCATATATTTT.

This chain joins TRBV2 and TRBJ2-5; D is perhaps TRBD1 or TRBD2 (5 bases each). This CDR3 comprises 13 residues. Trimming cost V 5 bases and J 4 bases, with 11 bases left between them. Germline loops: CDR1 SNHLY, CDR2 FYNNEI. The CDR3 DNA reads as TGTGCCAGCAGTTCCGGGACCGGAGAGACCCAGTACTTC. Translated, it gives CASSSGTGETQYF. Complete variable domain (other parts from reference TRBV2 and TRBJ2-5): EPEVTQTPSHQVTQMGQEVILRCVPISNHLYFYWYRQILGQKVEFLVSFYNNEISEKSEIFDDQFSVERPDGSNFTLKIRSTKLEDSAMYFCASSSGTGETQYFGPGTRLLVL.

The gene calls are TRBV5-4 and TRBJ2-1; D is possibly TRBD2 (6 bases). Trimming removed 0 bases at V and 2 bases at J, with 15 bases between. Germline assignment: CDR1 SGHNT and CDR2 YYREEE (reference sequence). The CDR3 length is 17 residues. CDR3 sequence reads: CASSLGGVSGPYNEQFF. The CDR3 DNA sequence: TGTGCCAGCAGCTTGGGGGGAGTTAGCGGCCCCTACAATGAGCAGTTCTTC.

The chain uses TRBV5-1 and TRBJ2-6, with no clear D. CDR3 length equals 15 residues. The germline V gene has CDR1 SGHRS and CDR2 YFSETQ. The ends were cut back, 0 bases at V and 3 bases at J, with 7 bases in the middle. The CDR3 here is CASSLDPFGANVLTF. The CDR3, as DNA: TGCGCCAGCAGCTTGGATCCATTTGGGGCCAACGTCCTGACTTTC.

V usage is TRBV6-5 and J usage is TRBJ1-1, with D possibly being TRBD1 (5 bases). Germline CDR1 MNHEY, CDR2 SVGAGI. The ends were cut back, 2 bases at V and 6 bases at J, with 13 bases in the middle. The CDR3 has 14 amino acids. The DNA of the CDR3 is TGTGCCAGCAGTTACCAAAACAGGAGCCCTGAAGCTTTCTTT. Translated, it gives CASSYQNRSPEAFF.

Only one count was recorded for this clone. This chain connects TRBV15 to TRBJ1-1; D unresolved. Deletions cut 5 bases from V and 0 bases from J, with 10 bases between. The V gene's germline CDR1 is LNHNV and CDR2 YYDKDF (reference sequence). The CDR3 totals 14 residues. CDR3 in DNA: TGTGCCACCAGCGAAATGGCCTTGAACACTGAAGCTTTCTTT. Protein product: CATSEMALNTEAFF.

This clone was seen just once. The CDR3 region has the DNA TGTGCCAGCAGTTTAGTAGCGTGGGGAGAGACCCAGTACTTC. As protein: CASSLVAWGETQYF. The chain joins TRBV28 to TRBJ2-5; D is possibly TRBD2 (5 bases). V was cut by 2 bases and J by 4 bases, with 11 bases left in between. CDR3 length equals 14 residues. CDR1 is MDHEN and CDR2 is SYDVKM in the germline V gene.

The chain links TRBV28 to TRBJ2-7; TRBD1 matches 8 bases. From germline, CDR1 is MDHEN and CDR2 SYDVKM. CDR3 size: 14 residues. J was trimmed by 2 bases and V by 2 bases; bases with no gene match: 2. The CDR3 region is CASSLGDRTYEQYF. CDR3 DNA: TGTGCCAGCAGTTTAGGGGACAGGACCTACGAGCAGTACTTC.

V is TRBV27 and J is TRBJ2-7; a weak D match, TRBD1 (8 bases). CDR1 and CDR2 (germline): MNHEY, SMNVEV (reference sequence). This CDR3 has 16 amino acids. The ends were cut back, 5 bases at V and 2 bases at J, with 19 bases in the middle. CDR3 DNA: TGTGCCAGCAGTCCATCGACAGGGGAGGGCACCTACGAGCAGTACTTC. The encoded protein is CASSPSTGEGTYEQYF.

The CDR3, as DNA: TGTGCCAGCAGCCTGAAGACAGGGGCGGCCGGGGAGCTGTTTTTT. Residues: CASSLKTGAAGELFF. V gene TRBV7-9 combines with J gene TRBJ2-2; 8 bases agree with TRBD1. Germline V gene lookup returns CDR1 SEHNR and CDR2 FQNEAQ (reference sequence). The CDR3 has 15 residues. Unmatched junction bases numbered 8, after V lost 5 bases and J lost 6 bases.

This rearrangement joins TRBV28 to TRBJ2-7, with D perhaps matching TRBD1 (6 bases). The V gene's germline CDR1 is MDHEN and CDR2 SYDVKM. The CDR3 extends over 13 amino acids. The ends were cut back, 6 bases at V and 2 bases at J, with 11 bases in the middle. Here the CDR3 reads CASSPTGTYEQYF. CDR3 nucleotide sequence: TGTGCCAGCAGCCCGACAGGTACCTACGAGCAGTACTTC.

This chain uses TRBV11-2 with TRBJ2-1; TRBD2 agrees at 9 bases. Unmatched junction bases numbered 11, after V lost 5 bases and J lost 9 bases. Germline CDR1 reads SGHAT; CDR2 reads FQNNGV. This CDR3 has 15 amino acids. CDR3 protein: CASSPLAGGGGEQFF. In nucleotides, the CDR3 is TGTGCCAGCAGCCCCCTGGCGGGAGGGGGGGGTGAGCAGTTCTTC.

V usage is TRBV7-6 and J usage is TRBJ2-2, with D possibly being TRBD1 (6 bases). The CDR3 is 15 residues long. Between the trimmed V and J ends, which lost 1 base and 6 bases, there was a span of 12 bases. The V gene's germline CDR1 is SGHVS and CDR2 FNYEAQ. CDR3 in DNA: TGTGCCAGCAGCTTAGAACAGGGCCTCGCCGGGGAGCTGTTTTTT. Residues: CASSLEQGLAGELFF.